The entry below gives a single T cell receptor (beta chain) sequence along with its context. Its antigen is unidentified. These data belong to a study of T cell repertoires in cytomegalovirus infection. TCRdb re-derived calls from the reads in MiXCR, one entry per CDR3 protein. In the table there are approximately 910,000 distinct CDR3 sequences, roughly 30% of which are singletons. Germline values: CDR1 MNHNS, CDR2 SASEGT. Trimming removed 7 bases at V and 2 bases at J, with 17 bases between. The CDR3 has 15 amino acids. The source was cultured CD8+ T cells from PBMCs, collected from culture after CMV antigen stimulation. V and J are TRBV6-1 and TRBJ2-5; D is unclear. The sequence came from a human donor in good health (CMV status not recorded). Some clones in this sample may be carry-over from other donors' samples. The CDR3 DNA reads TGTGCCAGCACCCCCTCCAAAGGCCTGCAAGAGACCCAGTACTTC. The encoded protein is CASTPSKGLQETQYF.